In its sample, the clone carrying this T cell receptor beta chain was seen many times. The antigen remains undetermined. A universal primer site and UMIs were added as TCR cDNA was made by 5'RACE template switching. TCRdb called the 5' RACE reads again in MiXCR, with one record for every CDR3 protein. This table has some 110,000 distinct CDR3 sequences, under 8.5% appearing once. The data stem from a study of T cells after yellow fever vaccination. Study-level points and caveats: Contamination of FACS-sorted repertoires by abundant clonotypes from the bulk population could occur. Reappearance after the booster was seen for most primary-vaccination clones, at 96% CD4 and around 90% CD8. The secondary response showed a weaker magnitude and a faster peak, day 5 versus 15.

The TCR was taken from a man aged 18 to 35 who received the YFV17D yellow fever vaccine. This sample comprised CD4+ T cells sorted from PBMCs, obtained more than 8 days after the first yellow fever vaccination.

The CDR3 bases are TGCAGTGCTCTTCTCCAAGCGGGGGCCCCCTACAATGAGCAGTTCTTC. Residues: CSALLQAGAPYNEQFF. The chain uses TRBV20-1 and TRBJ2-1; 8 bases agree with TRBD2. V shed 5 bases and J 2 bases; nucleotides not matched to a gene: 11. The germline gives CDR1 DFQATT, CDR2 SNEGSKA (reference sequence). The CDR3 loop spans 16 amino acids.